These 9 T cell receptor beta chains originate from one sample sequenced in a study of cytomegalovirus exposure and HLA in healthy donors. 13 Jbeta primers and 60 Vbeta primers were used for the PCR. Assay used: immunoSEQ multiplex PCR; TCRdb lists only in-frame clones, some missing. Of tens of thousands of clones in the sample, less than 80% were seen once. Sequencing was carried out using PBMCs. These receptors were collected from a male donor in good health and CMV-seronegative.

The sample holds a few counts of this clone. This chain links TRBV10-1 with TRBJ1-4; D gene ambiguous. The CDR3 covers 15 residues. Germline lookup yields CDR1 WNHNN and CDR2 SYGVQD (reference sequence). The V gene lost 0 bases and the J gene lost 3 bases, with 8 bases spanning the gap. The CDR3 DNA reads TGCGCCAGCAGTGAGTCCCGAACGGCTAATGAAAAACTGTTTTTT. It yields the protein CASSESRTANEKLFF.

The chain uses TRBV9 and TRBJ1-1; 7 bases map to TRBD1. In germline, CDR1 is SGDLS, CDR2 YYNGEE. The V segment lost 3 bases and the J segment 12 bases; nucleotides outside the gene matches: 11. The CDR3 loop spans 13 amino acids. The CDR3 coding sequence is TGTGCCAGCAGCGGGGGACAGAGGACTGGAACTTTCTTT. The encoded protein is CASSGGQRTGTFF.

The J gene is TRBJ2-1, the V gene TRBV7-9; 10 bases align to TRBD1. Germline values: CDR1 SEHNR, CDR2 FQNEAQ (reference sequence). This CDR3 is built from 15 residues. Germline trimming cut 7 bases from V and 7 bases from J; bases unmatched to any gene: 10. The CDR3 region has the DNA TGTGCCAGCATCCTTTCCGGGACAGGGGAAAATGAGCAGTTCTTC. This sequence encodes CASILSGTGENEQFF.

This clone was detected only once. The chain carries TRBV5-1 and TRBJ2-2; 8 bases match TRBD2. The CDR3 spans 15 residues. The J segment lost 4 bases and the V segment lost 7 bases, leaving 9 bases of the junction unmatched. Germline-derived CDR1 and CDR2 are SGHRS and YFSETQ. The CDR3 loop is CASASIAGSTGELFF. The CDR3 DNA follows: TGCGCCAGCGCGTCAATAGCGGGGAGCACCGGGGAGCTGTTTTTT.

On this clone itself: One end of the junction does not line up with germline, which may come from a read error. The chain uses TRBV7-9 and TRBJ2-4, with D possibly being TRBD2 (6 bases). The CDR3 loop spans 16 amino acids. Germline CDR1 reads SEHNR; CDR2 reads FQNEAQ (reference sequence). The CDR3 loop reads CASSSTTALAKNSQYF. DNA for the CDR3: TGTGCCAGCAGCTCAACTACAGCACTAGCCAAAAACAGTCAGTACTTC.

The genes are TRBV7-9 and TRBJ2-3; no clear D gene. Germline CDR1 and CDR2: SEHNR and FQNEAQ (reference sequence). The ends were cut back, 5 bases at V and 0 bases at J, with 9 bases in the middle. The CDR3 loop spans 14 amino acids. This chain's CDR3 is CASSPSLSTDTQYF. CDR3 DNA: TGTGCCAGCAGCCCCAGTCTCAGCACAGATACGCAGTATTTT.

This sequence joins TRBV27 and TRBJ1-4, with D perhaps matching TRBD1 (6 bases). Germline lookup yields CDR1 MNHEY and CDR2 SMNVEV (reference sequence). Trimming took off 4 bases at V and 5 bases at J, with 17 bases between the two ends. CDR3 size: 16 residues. CDR3 protein: CASSSRQEARNEKLFF. In DNA, the CDR3 is TGTGCCAGCAGTTCCAGACAGGAGGCGCGGAATGAAAAACTGTTTTTT. The complete variable domain, with remaining parts taken from reference TRBV27 and TRBJ1-4, reads EAQVTQNPRYLITVTGKKLTVTCSQNMNHEYMSWYRQDPGLGLRQIYYSMNVEVTDKGDVPEGYKVSRKEKRNFPLILESPSPNQTSLYFCASSSRQEARNEKLFFGSGTQLSVL.

This clone appeared a few times. V is TRBV5-6 and J is TRBJ1-2, with 8 bases that match TRBD1. V lost 4 bases to trimming and J lost 8 bases; unmatched junction nucleotides: 4. CDR3 size: 12 residues. Germline V gives CDR1 SGHDT, CDR2 YYEEEE. The CDR3 is CASSGQGEGYTF. The CDR3 DNA reads TGTGCCAGCAGCGGACAGGGCGAAGGCTACACCTTC.

V usage is TRBV6-5 and J usage is TRBJ1-2, with TRBD1 as a possible D gene (5 bases). V dropped 2 bases and J dropped 6 bases, with 16 bases sitting between them. Germline loops: CDR1 MNHEY, CDR2 SVGAGI. This CDR3 region has 15 residues. The CDR3 nucleotides read TGTGCCAGCAGTTACCTCTGGTCACAGGTGGATGGCTACACCTTC. The encoded protein is CASSYLWSQVDGYTF.